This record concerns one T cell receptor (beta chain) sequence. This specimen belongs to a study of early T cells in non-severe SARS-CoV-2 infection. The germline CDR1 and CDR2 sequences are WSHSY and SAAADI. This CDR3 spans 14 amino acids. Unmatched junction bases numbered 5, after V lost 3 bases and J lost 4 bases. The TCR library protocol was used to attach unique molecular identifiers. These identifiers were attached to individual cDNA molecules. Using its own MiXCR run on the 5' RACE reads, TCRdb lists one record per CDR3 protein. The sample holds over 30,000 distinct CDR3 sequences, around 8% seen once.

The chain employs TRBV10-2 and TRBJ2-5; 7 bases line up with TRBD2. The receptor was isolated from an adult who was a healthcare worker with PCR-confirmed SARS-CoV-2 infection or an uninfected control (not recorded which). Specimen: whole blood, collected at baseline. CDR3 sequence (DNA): TGCGCCAGCAGTGACCCGGGAGGCAGAGAGACCCAGTACTTC. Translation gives CASSDPGGRETQYF.